This T cell receptor (beta chain) stems from a study of blood T cell repertoires in COVID-19. Method: immunoSEQ multiplex PCR; TCRdb's copy keeps in-frame clones and lacks some. Of 250,000 to 300,000 clones detected, roughly 88% appear once; the ten largest clones hold roughly 10%. The sequencing input was peripheral blood. This receptor was taken from a woman in her seventies with COVID-19, enrolled during active disease.

CDR3 DNA sequence: TGTGCCAGCAGCCTTCGTCAGCGGACCACAGATACGCAGTATTTT. It yields the protein CASSLRQRTTDTQYF. The J gene is TRBJ2-3, the V gene TRBV3-1 (or the pseudogene TRBV3-2), with D maybe TRBD2 (5 bases). The V gene lost 4 bases and the J gene lost 2 bases, with 13 bases spanning the gap. The germline gives CDR1 LGHDT, CDR2 YNNKEL (reference sequence). This CDR3 region has 15 residues.